This T cell receptor beta chain was documented in a study of blood T cells in healthy people across ages. Findings and limits, study-wide: A strong correlation between TCR beta diversity and naive T cell percentage was seen. PBMC samples, being unsorted, prevented any conclusive comparison of naive and antigen-experienced cells.

Germline CDR1 is SGHAT and CDR2 is FQNNGV. Trimming removed 3 bases from V and 5 bases from J, with 14 bases in between. CDR3 length: 15 amino acids. Note on this clonotype: What it recognizes is unknown.

Alongside a J-beta primer mix, a sample-barcoded 5' primer served in a second PCR lasting 7 to 11 cycles. TCRdb ran MiXCR on the 5' RACE reads and lists one entry per CDR3 protein. Among some 1.7 million distinct CDR3 sequences listed, about 28% were seen once. The sequence was obtained from a woman under 40 in good health. The sample was blood. This chain joins TRBV11-2 and TRBJ2-1, with D maybe TRBD2 (5 bases). Here the CDR3 reads CASSFSVPPDNEQFF. The CDR3 DNA is TGTGCCAGCAGCTTTAGCGTCCCTCCTGACAATGAGCAGTTCTTC.